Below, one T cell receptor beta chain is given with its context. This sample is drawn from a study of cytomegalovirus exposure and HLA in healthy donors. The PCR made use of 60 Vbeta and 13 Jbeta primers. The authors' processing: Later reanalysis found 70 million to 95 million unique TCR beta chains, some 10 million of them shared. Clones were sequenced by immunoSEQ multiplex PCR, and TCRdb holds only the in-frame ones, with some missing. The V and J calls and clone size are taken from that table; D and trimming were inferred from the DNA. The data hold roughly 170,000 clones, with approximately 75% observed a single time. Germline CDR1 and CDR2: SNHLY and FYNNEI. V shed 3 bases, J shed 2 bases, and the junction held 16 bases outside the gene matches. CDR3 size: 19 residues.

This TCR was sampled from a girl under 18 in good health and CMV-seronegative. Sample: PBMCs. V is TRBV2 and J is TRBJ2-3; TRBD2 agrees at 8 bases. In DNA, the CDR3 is TGTGCCAGCAGTGACCCGGGGGGGTTTGGCCGGGATTACACAGATACGCAGTATTTT. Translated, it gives CASSDPGGFGRDYTDTQYF.